This passage covers 28 T cell receptor beta chains from one sample sequenced in a study of cytomegalovirus exposure and HLA in healthy donors. The PCR made use of 60 Vbeta and 13 Jbeta primers. TCRdb keeps only in-frame clones here, not all; method: immunoSEQ multiplex PCR. The data hold approximately 120,000 clones, with about 80% observed a single time. The sample comprised PBMCs. The receptors stem from a woman aged 45-65 years in good health and CMV-seropositive.

The chain uses TRBV4-2 and TRBJ1-2, with D unresolved. In germline, CDR1 is LGHNA, CDR2 YNFKEQ. There are 12 residues in the CDR3. Trimming pared 0 bases from V and 6 bases from J, leaving 5 bases between. This chain's CDR3 is CASSQDPDGYTF. CDR3 nucleotides: TGTGCCAGCAGCCAAGATCCCGATGGCTACACCTTC.

V gene TRBV19 combines with J gene TRBJ2-3, with 11 bases lining up with TRBD1. Trimming cost V 4 bases and J 8 bases; bases outside gene matches: 5. The length of the CDR3 is 14 residues. Germline V gives CDR1 LNHDA, CDR2 SQIVND (reference sequence). Written as DNA, the CDR3 is TGTGCCAGTAGTAAAGGGGACAGGGGGAGTACGCAGTATTTT. Protein: CASSKGDRGSTQYF.

This chain links TRBV7-2 with TRBJ2-2, with D maybe TRBD1 (5 bases). Germline V gives CDR1 SGHTA, CDR2 FQGNSA. V lost 5 bases and J lost 5, with 12 bases in between. CDR3 size: 14 residues. CDR3 DNA sequence: TGTGCCAGCAGCCTCAGGACAAATACCGGGGAGCTGTTTTTT. It is translated as CASSLRTNTGELFF.

This clone was counted a few times. The V and J genes are TRBV5-6 and TRBJ2-1, with TRBD2 matching over 8 bases. Trimming removed 2 bases from V and 1 base from J; junction bases left unmatched: 2. This CDR3 contains 15 residues. Germline loops: CDR1 SGHDT, CDR2 YYEEEE. The DNA of the CDR3 is TGTGCCAGCAGCTTAGCGGGAGCGTCCTACAATGAGCAGTTCTTC. It yields the protein CASSLAGASYNEQFF.

This chain uses TRBV18 with TRBJ1-1, with D perhaps matching TRBD1 (6 bases). Germline CDR1 is KGHSH and CDR2 is LQKENI. The CDR3 is 13 amino acids. V lost 5 bases to trimming and J lost 1 base, with 8 bases between them. The CDR3 sequence: CASSADRNTEAFF. The DNA for the CDR3 is TGTGCCAGCTCAGCGGACAGGAACACTGAAGCTTTCTTT. The complete variable domain, with remaining parts taken from reference TRBV18 and TRBJ1-1, reads NAGVMQNPRHLVRRRGQEARLRCSPMKGHSHVYWYRQLPEEGLKFMVYLQKENIIDESGMPKERFSAEFPKEGPSILRIQQVVRGDSAAYFCASSADRNTEAFFGQGTRLTVV.

This chain joins TRBV4-3 and TRBJ2-5; TRBD1 matches at 11 bases. The CDR3 is 14 amino acids. J was trimmed by 4 bases and V by 3 bases; bases with no gene match: 1. Germline V gene data show CDR1 as LGHNA and CDR2 as YSLEER. This CDR3 is CASSHGTGGETQYF. The CDR3 bases are TGCGCCAGCAGCCATGGGACAGGGGGAGAGACCCAGTACTTC.

This chain joins TRBV6-5 and TRBJ2-5; D is unclear. Trimming left V 4 bases short and J 5 bases short, with 5 bases between. Germline values: CDR1 MNHEY, CDR2 SVGAGI. This CDR3 spans 11 amino acids. CDR3 loop: CASSFAETQYF. The CDR3 DNA reads as TGTGCCAGCAGTTTTGCGGAGACCCAGTACTTC.

V and J are TRBV4-1 and TRBJ2-6; D call uncertain. In germline, CDR1 is MGHRA, CDR2 YSYEKL. Trimming cost V 1 base and J 2 bases, with 6 bases left between them. The CDR3 totals 15 residues. The CDR3: CASSQGLTGANVLTF. The CDR3 DNA follows: TGCGCCAGCAGCCAAGGCCTAACTGGGGCCAACGTCCTGACTTTC.

This rearrangement joins TRBV5-1 to TRBJ1-1; possible D gene TRBD1, 6 bases. CDR3 length: 13 amino acids. CDR1 is SGHRS and CDR2 is YFSETQ in the germline V gene. V was shortened by 5 bases and J by 2 bases, with 10 bases between the two germline ends. The CDR3 region is CASSMGANTEAFF. DNA for the CDR3: TGCGCCAGCAGTATGGGGGCTAACACTGAAGCTTTCTTT.

The V call is TRBV9, the J call TRBJ2-2; 9 positions agree with TRBD1. CDR1 SGDLS and CDR2 YYNGEE come from the germline V gene. The CDR3 has 16 amino acids. With 3 bases clipped from V and 1 base from J, the junction kept 4 bases outside the gene matches. The chain's CDR3 is CASSAHRGRNTGELFF. Written as DNA, the CDR3 is TGTGCCAGCAGCGCCCACAGGGGGCGGAACACCGGGGAGCTGTTTTTT.

The V gene is TRBV5-1, the J gene TRBJ2-7; tentative D call: TRBD1 (5 bases). CDR3 length: 13 amino acids. Trimming took 1 base from V and 7 from J, leaving 12 bases between them. The V gene's germline CDR1 is SGHRS and CDR2 YFSETQ. The CDR3 is CASSLQGVTEQYF. CDR3 in DNA: TGCGCCAGCAGCTTGCAGGGTGTGACGGAGCAGTACTTC.

DNA for the CDR3: TGTGCCAGCAGCTCCCGAAGGGGACAGCGAAACACTGAAGCTTTCTTT. Translation: CASSSRRGQRNTEAFF. The V gene is TRBV7-2, the J gene TRBJ1-1; the match to TRBD1 covers 7 bases. CDR1 and CDR2 (germline): SGHTA, FQGNSA. The junction had 10 bases not matched to a gene; V was cut back by 4 bases and J by 2 bases. The CDR3 consists of 16 residues.

This clone has more than one count but fewer than ten. The V and J genes are TRBV27 and TRBJ2-1; D is undetermined. CDR1 is MNHEY and CDR2 is SMNVEV in the germline V gene (reference sequence). This CDR3 spans 15 amino acids. The germline V and J ends were trimmed by 2 bases and 0 bases, with 8 bases remaining between them. This CDR3 is CASSLGQTSYNEQFF. Written as DNA, the CDR3 is TGTGCCAGCAGTTTAGGGCAGACCTCCTACAATGAGCAGTTCTTC.

The CDR3 nucleotides are TGTGCCAGCAGCTCCAGCGGGGGGTTCTACGAGCAGTACTTC. This encodes CASSSSGGFYEQYF. The chain combines TRBV5-4 with TRBJ2-7; 9 bases align to TRBD2. V lost 3 bases, J lost 3 bases, and 4 bases stayed unmatched. CDR1 and CDR2 from the germline V gene are SGHNT and YYREEE (reference sequence). The CDR3 runs 14 residues.

This CDR3 reads CASTQLGTGELFF. In DNA, the CDR3 is TGTGCCAGCACCCAGCTAGGCACCGGGGAGCTGTTTTTT. The gene calls are TRBV9 and TRBJ2-2; D unresolved. Germline CDR1 and CDR2: SGDLS and YYNGEE. V was clipped by 6 bases and J by 4 bases, with 10 bases between them. This CDR3 spans 13 amino acids.

The chain is built from TRBV5-6 and TRBJ1-2; D not certain. Trimming cost V 4 bases and J 0 bases, with 7 bases left between them. CDR1 and CDR2 from the germline V gene are SGHDT and YYEEEE. The CDR3 has 13 amino acids. In nucleotides, the CDR3 is TGTGCCAGCAGCCCCAAAACTAACTATGGCTACACCTTC. Protein sequence: CASSPKTNYGYTF.

The genes are TRBV15 and TRBJ2-5; 10 bases align to TRBD1. This CDR3 spans 15 amino acids. Germline V gives CDR1 LNHNV, CDR2 YYDKDF (reference sequence). V shed 5 bases, J shed 7 bases, and the junction held 10 bases outside the gene matches. The DNA of the CDR3 is TGTGCCACCAGCGAAGACAGGGGGCGGGGAGTGACCCAGTACTTC. Its translation: CATSEDRGRGVTQYF.

This chain connects TRBV6-1 to TRBJ2-5; 11 bases fit TRBD2. Trimming took 2 bases from V and 13 from J; bases not matched to a gene: 6. Germline assignment: CDR1 MNHNS and CDR2 SASEGT. The CDR3 contains 13 residues. The CDR3 spells CASSERLAGGLYF. DNA for the CDR3: TGTGCCAGCAGTGAACGTCTAGCGGGGGGTTTGTACTTC.

The chain combines TRBV15 with TRBJ2-2; 7 positions agree with TRBD2. The germline gives CDR1 LNHNV, CDR2 YYDKDF (reference sequence). The V and J ends lost 0 bases and 0 bases, in that order; junction bases with no gene match: 4. The CDR3 spans 17 residues. DNA of the CDR3: TGTGCCACCAGCAGAGATTTGGCGGGGGCGAACACCGGGGAGCTGTTTTTT. Amino acid sequence: CATSRDLAGANTGELFF. Full variable domain (rest looked up from reference TRBV15 and TRBJ2-2): DAMVIQNPRYQVTQFGKPVTLSCSQTLNHNVMYWYQQKSSQAPKLLFHYYDKDFNNEADTPDNFQSRRPNTSFCFLDIRSPGLGDTAMYLCATSRDLAGANTGELFFGEGSRLTVL.

The chain joins TRBV9 to TRBJ1-2; 10 bases map to TRBD1. From germline, CDR1 is SGDLS and CDR2 YYNGEE. V lost 4 bases, J lost 8 bases, and 11 bases stayed unmatched. The CDR3 runs to 15 residues. This CDR3 reads CASSSHRQGAQGYTF. The CDR3 coding sequence is TGTGCCAGCAGCTCACACCGACAGGGGGCGCAAGGCTACACCTTC. The whole variable domain, remainder taken from reference TRBV9 and TRBJ1-2, is DSGVTQTPKHLITATGQRVTLRCSPRSGDLSVYWYQQSLDQGLQFLIQYYNGEERAKGNILERFSAQQFPDLHSELNLSSLELGDSALYFCASSSHRQGAQGYTFGSGTRLTVV.

The V call is TRBV7-2, the J call TRBJ1-1, with D possibly TRBD1 on 6 matching bases. CDR3 length equals 15 residues. V lost 3 bases, J lost 3 bases, and 14 bases lay in between. CDR1 is SGHTA and CDR2 is FQGNSA in the germline V gene. The CDR3 is CASSLSGTQHTEAFF. CDR3 coding DNA: TGTGCCAGCAGCTTGTCTGGGACACAACACACTGAAGCTTTCTTT.

For the CDR3, the DNA is TGTGCCAGTAGTATTGGCAGGGAAGGTGGGACCCAGTACTTC. Translated: CASSIGREGGTQYF. The chain recombines TRBV19 with TRBJ2-5; D is possibly TRBD1 (5 bases). The CDR3 is 14 amino acids. Trimming shortened V by 3 bases and J by 7 bases, and 15 bases separated the two germline ends. The V gene's germline CDR1 is LNHDA and CDR2 SQIVND (reference sequence).

The chain joins TRBV19 to TRBJ1-2; 7 bases fit TRBD1. In germline, CDR1 is LNHDA, CDR2 SQIVND (reference sequence). After removal of 3 bases from V and 2 bases from J, the junction contained 12 bases not matched to a gene. The CDR3 is 17 residues long. The CDR3 coding sequence is TGTGCCAGTAGTATGGGGCTCCGAAGGGGGCGCAACTATGGCTACACCTTC. Translation: CASSMGLRRGRNYGYTF. Full variable domain (remainder filled in from reference TRBV19 and TRBJ1-2): DGGITQSPKYLFRKEGQNVTLSCEQNLNHDAMYWYRQDPGQGLRLIYYSQIVNDFQKGDIAEGYSVSREKKESFPLTVTSAQKNPTAFYLCASSMGLRRGRNYGYTFGSGTRLTVV.

The chain carries TRBV5-6 and TRBJ2-1; D is uncertain. V was cut by 0 bases and J by 2 bases, with 9 bases left in between. This CDR3 has 15 amino acids. In germline, CDR1 is SGHDT, CDR2 YYEEEE. In DNA, the CDR3 is TGTGCCAGCAGCTTGGGCGGCCAGCCCTACAATGAGCAGTTCTTC. Its protein product is CASSLGGQPYNEQFF.

The chain joins TRBV6-5 to TRBJ1-6; 10 bases agree with TRBD1. Germline values: CDR1 MNHEY, CDR2 SVGAGI. The CDR3 covers 14 residues. V shed 6 bases and J 10 bases; nucleotides not matched to a gene: 6. Here the CDR3 DNA reads TGTGCCAGCAGGGTGGACAGGGGGGGGTCACCCCTCCACTTT. Protein: CASRVDRGGSPLHF.

The genes are TRBV10-3 and TRBJ1-4; D is unclear. Germline lookup yields CDR1 ENHRY and CDR2 SYGVKD. Trimming pared 10 bases from V and 0 bases from J, leaving 6 bases between. The CDR3 consists of 12 residues. CDR3 DNA: TGTGCCACGAGGGCAACTAATGAAAAACTGTTTTTT. Residues: CATRATNEKLFF.

This clone was counted a single time. This chain links TRBV5-1 with TRBJ2-7; 11 bases are shared with TRBD2. CDR1 SGHRS and CDR2 YFSETQ come from the germline V gene. The CDR3 runs 16 residues. V lost 2 bases, J lost 3 bases, and 7 bases stayed unmatched. The CDR3 DNA reads TGCGCCAGCAGCTTAGAAGGGACTAGCGGTTACTACGAGCAGTACTTC. Translation gives CASSLEGTSGYYEQYF.

Remarks on this clone: One junction end does not reproduce the germline sequence, and a read error may be involved. This rearrangement joins TRBV18 to TRBJ2-5; TRBD2 matches 8 bases. The V gene's germline CDR1 is KGHSH and CDR2 LQKENI. The CDR3 spans 13 residues. The CDR3 spells CASSPDPSGSSHF. CDR3 nucleotide sequence: TGTGCCAGCTCACCCGACCCTAGCGGGTCCTCGCACTTC.